This T cell receptor beta chain was recovered during a study of blood T cell repertoires in COVID-19. In germline, CDR1 is LNHDA, CDR2 SQIVND (reference sequence). The ends lost 5 bases at V and 0 bases at J; junction bases unmatched: 6. CDR3 length equals 15 residues. Profiled with immunoSEQ multiplex PCR; TCRdb holds only in-frame clones, not every one. The sample yields some 80,000 clones, 75% to 90% seen once. The chain employs TRBV19 and TRBJ2-7; 8 bases line up with TRBD2. Sequencing was carried out using peripheral blood. The TCR originated in a human donor in a cohort sampled during active COVID-19. This CDR3 is CASSSTGTSSYEQYF. The CDR3 bases are TGTGCCAGTAGTTCGACCGGGACTAGCTCCTACGAGCAGTACTTC.